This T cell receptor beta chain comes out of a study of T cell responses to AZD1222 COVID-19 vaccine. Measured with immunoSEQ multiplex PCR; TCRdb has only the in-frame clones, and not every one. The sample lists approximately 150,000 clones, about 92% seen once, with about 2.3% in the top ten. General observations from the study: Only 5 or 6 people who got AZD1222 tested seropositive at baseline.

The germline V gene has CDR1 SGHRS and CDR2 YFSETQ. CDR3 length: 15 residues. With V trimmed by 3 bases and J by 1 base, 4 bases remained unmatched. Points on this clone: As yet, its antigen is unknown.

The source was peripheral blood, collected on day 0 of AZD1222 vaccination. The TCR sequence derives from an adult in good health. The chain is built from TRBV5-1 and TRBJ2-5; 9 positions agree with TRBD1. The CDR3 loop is CASSSGTGTQETQYF. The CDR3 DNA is TGCGCCAGCAGCTCCGGGACAGGGACCCAAGAGACCCAGTACTTC. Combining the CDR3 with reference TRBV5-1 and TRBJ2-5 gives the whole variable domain KAGVTQTPRYLIKTRGQQVTLSCSPISGHRSVSWYQQTPGQGLQFLFEYFSETQRNKGNFPGRFSGRQFSNSRSEMNVSTLELGDSALYLCASSSGTGTQETQYFGPGTRLLVL.